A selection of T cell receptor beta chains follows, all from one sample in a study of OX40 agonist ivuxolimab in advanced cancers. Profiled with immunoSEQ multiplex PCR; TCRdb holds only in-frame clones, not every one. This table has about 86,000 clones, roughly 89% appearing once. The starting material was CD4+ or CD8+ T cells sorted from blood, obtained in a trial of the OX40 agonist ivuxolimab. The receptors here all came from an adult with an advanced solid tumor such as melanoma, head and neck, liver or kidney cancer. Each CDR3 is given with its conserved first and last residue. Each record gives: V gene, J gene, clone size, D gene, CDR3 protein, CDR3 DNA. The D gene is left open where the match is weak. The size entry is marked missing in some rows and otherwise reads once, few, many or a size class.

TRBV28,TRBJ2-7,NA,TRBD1,CASSWGQTSYEQYF,TGTGCCAGCAGTTGGGGACAGACCTCCTACGAGCAGTACTTC
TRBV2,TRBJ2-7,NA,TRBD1,CASSARGTGDYEQYF,TGTGCCAGCAGTGCCCGCGGGACAGGGGACTACGAGCAGTACTTC
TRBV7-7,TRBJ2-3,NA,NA,CASTSPPPESNSTTDTQYF,TGTGCTAGCACCTCACCCCCCCCAGAGAGCAACAGCACCACAGATACGCAGTATTTT
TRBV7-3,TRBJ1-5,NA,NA,CASSLRGDQPQHF,TGTGCCAGCAGCTTAAGGGGCGATCAGCCCCAGCATTTT
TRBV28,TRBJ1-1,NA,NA,CASSLTRANTEAFF,TGTGCCAGCAGTTTGACGCGGGCCAACACTGAAGCTTTCTTT
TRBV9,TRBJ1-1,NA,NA,CASSGGAGAFREAFF,TGTGCCAGCAGCGGTGGGGCAGGGGCTTTCAGGGAAGCTTTCTTT
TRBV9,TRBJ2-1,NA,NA,CASSPGGQPNNEQFF,TGTGCCAGCAGCCCCGGAGGACAGCCCAACAATGAGCAGTTCTTC
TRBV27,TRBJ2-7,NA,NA,CASSSAGRAYYEQYF,TGTGCCAGCAGTTCCGCCGGACGCGCTTACTACGAGCAGTACTTC
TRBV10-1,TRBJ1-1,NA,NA,CASSESGTVNTEAFF,TGCGCCAGCAGTGAGTCCGGCACGGTGAACACTGAAGCTTTCTTT
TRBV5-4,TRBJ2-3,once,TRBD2,CASSLKVAGEDTQYF,TGTGCCAGCAGCTTGAAAGTAGCGGGAGAGGATACGCAGTATTTT
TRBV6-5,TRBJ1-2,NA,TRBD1,CASRKPGQGGGYTF,TGTGCCAGCAGAAAACCGGGACAGGGGGGTGGCTACACCTTC
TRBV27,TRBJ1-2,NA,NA,CASSLSLLTAVSSLTF,TGTGCCAGCAGTTTATCCCTGTTGACGGCTGTCTCCTCCTTGACCTTC
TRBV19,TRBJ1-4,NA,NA,CASSIDGLWGEKLFF,TGTGCCAGTAGTATCGACGGTCTTTGGGGTGAAAAACTGTTTTTT
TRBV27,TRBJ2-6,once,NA,CASSQGSGANVLTF,TGTGCCAGCAGTCAGGGTTCTGGGGCCAACGTCCTGACTTTC
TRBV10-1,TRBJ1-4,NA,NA,CASSGGQNEKLFF,TGCGCCAGCAGTGGCGGACAAAATGAAAAACTGTTTTTT
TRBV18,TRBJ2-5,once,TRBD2,CASSPQTGGETQYF,TGTGCCAGCTCACCACAGACCGGGGGGGAGACCCAGTACTTC
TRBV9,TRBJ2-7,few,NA,CASSARDGHSYEQYF,TGTGCCAGCAGCGCCCGGGACGGACACTCCTACGAGCAGTACTTC
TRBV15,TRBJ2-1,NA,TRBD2,CATSRAYAQTSGKYNEQFF,TGTGCCACCAGCAGAGCATACGCCCAGACTAGCGGGAAGTACAATGAGCAGTTCTTC
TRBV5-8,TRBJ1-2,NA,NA,CASSPQESYYGYTF,TGTGCCAGCAGCCCACAGGAGAGCTACTATGGCTACACCTTC
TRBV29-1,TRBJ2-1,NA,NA,CSVRTEDEQFF,TGCAGCGTTAGGACAGAGGATGAGCAGTTCTTC
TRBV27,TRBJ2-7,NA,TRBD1,CASTPSGQGFYEQYF,TGTGCCAGCACCCCGTCGGGACAGGGGTTCTACGAGCAGTACTTC
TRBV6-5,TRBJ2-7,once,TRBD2,CASSTRLASYEQYF,TGTGCCAGCAGCACAAGACTAGCATCCTACGAGCAGTACTTC
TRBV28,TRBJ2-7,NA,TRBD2,CASSFPVLGTSGDLRSYEQYF,TGTGCCAGCAGTTTCCCAGTCTTGGGGACTAGCGGGGACCTACGGAGTTACGAGCAGTACTTC
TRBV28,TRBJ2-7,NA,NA,CAIGKGLGEQYF,TGTGCCATTGGGAAGGGATTGGGCGAGCAGTACTTC
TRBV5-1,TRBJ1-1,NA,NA,CASSLGGPEGFF,TGCGCCAGCAGCTTGGGGGGCCCCGAGGGTTTCTTT
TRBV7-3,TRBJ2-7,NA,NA,CASSPSIGPSYEQYF,TGTGCCAGCAGCCCATCCATCGGGCCCTCCTACGAGCAGTACTTC
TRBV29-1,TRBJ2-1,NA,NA,CSVVPDDNEQFF,TGCAGCGTTGTTCCGGATGACAATGAGCAGTTCTTC
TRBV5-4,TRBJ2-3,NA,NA,CASSLDEMTPLTDTQYF,TGTGCCAGCAGCTTGGACGAGATGACCCCGCTGACAGATACGCAGTATTTT
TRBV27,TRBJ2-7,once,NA,CASSRTGGLAEHYEQYF,TGTGCCAGCAGCCGGACAGGGGGACTAGCGGAACACTACGAGCAGTACTTC
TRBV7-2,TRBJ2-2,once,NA,CASSLGHTGELFF,TGTGCCAGCAGCTTAGGGCACACCGGGGAGCTGTTTTTT
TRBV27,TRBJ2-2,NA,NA,CASSQLLTGELFF,TGTGCCAGCAGCCAGCTACTTACCGGGGAGCTGTTTTTT
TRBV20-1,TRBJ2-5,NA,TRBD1,CSADRGETQYF,TGCAGTGCGGACAGGGGAGAGACCCAGTACTTC
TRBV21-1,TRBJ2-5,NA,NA,CASSKRDEYQETQYF,TGTGCCAGCAGCAAAAGGGACGAGTACCAAGAGACCCAGTACTTC
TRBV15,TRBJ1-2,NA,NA,CATSRGGNYGYTF,TGTGCCACCAGCCGAGGGGGGAACTATGGCTACACCTTC
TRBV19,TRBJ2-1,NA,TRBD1,CASRDRLNNEQFF,TGTGCCAGTAGGGACAGGCTAAACAATGAGCAGTTCTTC
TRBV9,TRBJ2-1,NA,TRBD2,CASSSLAGSSYNEQFF,TGTGCCAGCAGCTCTTTAGCGGGAAGCTCCTACAATGAGCAGTTCTTC
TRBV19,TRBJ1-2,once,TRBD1,CASSIEGQGNYGYTF,TGTGCCAGTAGTATAGAGGGACAGGGGAACTATGGCTACACCTTC
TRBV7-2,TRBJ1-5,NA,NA,CASSRKDSNQPQHF,TGTGCCAGCAGCCGGAAGGATAGCAATCAGCCCCAGCATTTT
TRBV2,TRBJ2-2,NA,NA,CASRATNTGELFF,TGTGCCAGCAGGGCTACAAACACCGGGGAGCTGTTTTTT
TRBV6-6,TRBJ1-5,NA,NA,CASSAGARQPQHF,TGTGCCAGCAGCGCAGGGGCTCGTCAGCCCCAGCATTTT
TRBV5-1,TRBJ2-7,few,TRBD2,CASRLAGEVYEQYF,TGCGCCAGCAGGCTAGCGGGAGAAGTCTACGAGCAGTACTTC
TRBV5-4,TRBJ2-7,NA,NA,CASSVRSVYEQYF,TGTGCCAGCAGCGTCCGTTCGGTGTACGAGCAGTACTTC
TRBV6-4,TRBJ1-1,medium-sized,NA,CASSERGGETEAFF,TGTGCCAGCAGTGAGCGAGGGGGTGAAACTGAAGCTTTCTTT
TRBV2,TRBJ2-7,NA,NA,CASSASVTYEQYF,TGTGCCAGCAGTGCAAGTGTCACATACGAGCAGTACTTC
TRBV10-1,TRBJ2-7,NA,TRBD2,CASRPGLAGSEQYF,TGCGCCAGCAGGCCGGGACTAGCGGGGAGCGAGCAGTACTTC
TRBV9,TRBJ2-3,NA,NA,CASSAEAGRTDTQYF,TGTGCCAGCAGCGCAGAGGCAGGGCGCACAGATACGCAGTATTTT
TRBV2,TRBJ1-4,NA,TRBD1,CASSARTGGEKLFF,TGTGCCAGCAGTGCCCGGACAGGGGGCGAAAAACTGTTTTTT
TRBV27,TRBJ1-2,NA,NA,CASSYAGEGPHYGYTF,TGTGCCAGCAGTTACGCCGGCGAGGGGCCCCACTATGGCTACACCTTC
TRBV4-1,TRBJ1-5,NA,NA,CASSQDNYSNQPQHF,TGCGCCAGCAGCCAGGACAATTATAGCAATCAGCCCCAGCATTTT
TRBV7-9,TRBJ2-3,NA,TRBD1,CASRPPIGQGVTDTQYF,TGTGCCAGCAGACCACCCATTGGACAGGGGGTAACAGATACGCAGTATTTT
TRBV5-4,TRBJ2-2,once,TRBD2,CASSGGLAKSGELFF,TGTGCCAGCAGCGGGGGACTAGCGAAATCCGGGGAGCTGTTTTTT
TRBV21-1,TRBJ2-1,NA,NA,CASGYYSVAGVNEQFF,TGTGCCAGCGGTTATTACTCGGTCGCGGGAGTCAATGAGCAGTTCTTC
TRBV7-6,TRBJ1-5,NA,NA,CASSYGVLEPQHF,TGTGCCAGCAGCTATGGCGTCTTGGAGCCCCAGCATTTT